This TCR beta chain comes out of a study of shared clonotypes between healthy human individuals. The germline V gene has CDR1 SEHNR and CDR2 FQNEAQ (reference sequence). The CDR3 is 14 residues long. V dropped 1 base and J dropped 3 bases, with 9 bases sitting between them. Overall study results and limits: Larger richness was generally estimated for naive than memory subsets. An effect of sequencing depth on clonotype sharing among donors was expected.

The protocol was immunoSEQ multiplex PCR, while the TCRdb copy is restricted to in-frame clones and leaves out a portion. This repertoire shows around 2.1 million clones, approximately 94% found once; its top ten account for less than 0.15%. Comment on this clone: The antigen is unknown. Distinct nucleotide sequences in the sample also encode this CDR3.

The donors were all Caucasian adults (living in Nashville, Tennessee). The gene calls are TRBV7-9 and TRBJ1-2; possible D gene TRBD1, 5 bases. Sequencing was done on a sample of naive CD4+ T cells sorted from blood. The sample's subset: CD45RA+ positively selected. This sequence was found in a man between 18 and 29 years old in good health. In DNA, the CDR3 is TGTGCCAGCAGCTTAGAAGCAGGGCACTATGGCTACACCTTC. Its protein product is CASSLEAGHYGYTF.